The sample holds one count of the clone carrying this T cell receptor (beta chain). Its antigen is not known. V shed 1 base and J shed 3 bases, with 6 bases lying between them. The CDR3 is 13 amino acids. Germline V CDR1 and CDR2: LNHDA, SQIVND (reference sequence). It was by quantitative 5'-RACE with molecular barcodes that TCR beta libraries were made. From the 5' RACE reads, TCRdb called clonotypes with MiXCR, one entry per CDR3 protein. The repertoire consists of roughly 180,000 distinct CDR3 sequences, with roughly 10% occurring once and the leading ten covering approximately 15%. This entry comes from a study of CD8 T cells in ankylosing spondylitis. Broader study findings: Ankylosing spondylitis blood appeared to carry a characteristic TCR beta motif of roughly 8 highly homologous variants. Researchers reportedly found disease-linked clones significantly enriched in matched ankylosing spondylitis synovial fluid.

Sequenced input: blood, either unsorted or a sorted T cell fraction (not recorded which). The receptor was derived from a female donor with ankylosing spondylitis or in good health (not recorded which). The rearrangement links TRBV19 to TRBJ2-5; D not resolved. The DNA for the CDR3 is TGTGCCAGTAGTATAGCAGCGAAAGAGACCCAGTACTTC. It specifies CASSIAAKETQYF. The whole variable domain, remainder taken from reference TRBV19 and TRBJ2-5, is DGGITQSPKYLFRKEGQNVTLSCEQNLNHDAMYWYRQDPGQGLRLIYYSQIVNDFQKGDIAEGYSVSREKKESFPLTVTSAQKNPTAFYLCASSIAAKETQYFGPGTRLLVL.